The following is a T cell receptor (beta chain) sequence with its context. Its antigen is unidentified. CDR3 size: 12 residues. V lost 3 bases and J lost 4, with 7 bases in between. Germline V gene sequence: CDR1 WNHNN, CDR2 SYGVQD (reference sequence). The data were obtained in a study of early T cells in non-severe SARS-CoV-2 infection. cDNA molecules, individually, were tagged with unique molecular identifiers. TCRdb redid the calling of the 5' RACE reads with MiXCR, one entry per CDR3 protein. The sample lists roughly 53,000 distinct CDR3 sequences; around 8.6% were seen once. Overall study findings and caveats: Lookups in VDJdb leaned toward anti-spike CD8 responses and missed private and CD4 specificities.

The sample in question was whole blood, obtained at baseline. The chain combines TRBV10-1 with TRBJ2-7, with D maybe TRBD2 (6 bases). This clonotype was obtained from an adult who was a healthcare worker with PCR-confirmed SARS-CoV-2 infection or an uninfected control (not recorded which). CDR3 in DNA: TGCGCCAGCAGTGACGGGAGTTACGAGCAGTACTTC. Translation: CASSDGSYEQYF.